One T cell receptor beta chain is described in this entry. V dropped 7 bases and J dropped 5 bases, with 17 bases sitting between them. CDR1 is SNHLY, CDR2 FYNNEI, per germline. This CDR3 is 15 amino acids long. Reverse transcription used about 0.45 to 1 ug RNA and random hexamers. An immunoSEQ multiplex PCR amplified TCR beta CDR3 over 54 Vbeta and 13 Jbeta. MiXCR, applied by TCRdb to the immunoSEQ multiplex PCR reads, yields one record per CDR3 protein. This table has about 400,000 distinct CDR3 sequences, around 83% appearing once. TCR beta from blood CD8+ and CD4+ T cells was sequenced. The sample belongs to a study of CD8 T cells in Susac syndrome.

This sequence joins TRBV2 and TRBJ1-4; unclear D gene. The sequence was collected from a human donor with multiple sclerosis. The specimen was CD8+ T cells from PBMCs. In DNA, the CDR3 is TGTGCCAGCATTGAGGGAGCCCAGGAGAATGAAAAACTGTTTTTT. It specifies CASIEGAQENEKLFF.